This T cell receptor beta chain originates from a study of T cell responses to AZD1222 COVID-19 vaccine. Study-wide results and limits: CD4 TCRs linked to vaccination spanned spike, dominating at 160-218 and 743-854. Clonal diversity may have been underestimated, and the donors were mostly white British, with more females than males.

This clone was observed at least ten times. What it binds is not known. Libraries were prepared by immunoSEQ multiplex PCR; TCRdb keeps only in-frame clonotypes and omits some of them. The sample lists 90,000 to 110,000 clones; over 80% were seen once. Trimming took off 5 bases at V and 5 bases at J, with 9 bases between the two ends. Per germline, CDR1 KGHDR and CDR2 SFDVKD. This CDR3 spans 13 amino acids. The rearrangement joins TRBV24-1 to TRBJ2-1, with TRBD2 as a possible D gene (5 bases). The starting material was peripheral blood, obtained on day 0 of AZD1222 vaccination. The receptor's source is an adult in good health. This chain's CDR3 is CATSVPGNNEQFF. CDR3 bases: TGTGCCACCAGTGTGCCGGGGAACAATGAGCAGTTCTTC.